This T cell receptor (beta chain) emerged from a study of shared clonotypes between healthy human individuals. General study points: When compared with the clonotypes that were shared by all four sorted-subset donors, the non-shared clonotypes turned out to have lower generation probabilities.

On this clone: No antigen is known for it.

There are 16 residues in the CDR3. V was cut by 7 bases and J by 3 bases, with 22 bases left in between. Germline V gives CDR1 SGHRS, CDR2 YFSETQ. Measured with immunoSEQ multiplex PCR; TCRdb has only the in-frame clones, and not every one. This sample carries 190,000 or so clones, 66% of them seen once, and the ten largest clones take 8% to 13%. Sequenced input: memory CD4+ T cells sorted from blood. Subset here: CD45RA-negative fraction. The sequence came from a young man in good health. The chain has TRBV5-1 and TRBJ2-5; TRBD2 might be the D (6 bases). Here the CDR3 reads CASGRGEGGVEETQYF. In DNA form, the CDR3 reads TGCGCCAGCGGACGAGGAGAGGGAGGCGTCGAAGAGACCCAGTACTTC.